This TCR beta chain originates from a study of CD8 T cells in ankylosing spondylitis. Regarding the study as a whole: Seemingly characteristic of ankylosing spondylitis blood was a TCR beta motif consisting of several highly homologous variants.

TCRdb re-analysed the 5' RACE reads in MiXCR, keeping a single row per CDR3 protein. The profile shows fewer than 400,000 distinct CDR3 sequences, approximately 8.2% of them singletons. Note on this clonotype: Its cognate antigen is unknown.

The CDR3 consists of 18 residues. Trimming at V came to 2 bases and at J to 0 bases, leaving 9 bases not matched to a gene. This TCR was sampled from a male donor with ankylosing spondylitis. The chain recombines TRBV12-3 or TRBV12-4 with TRBJ1-5, with 8 bases fitting TRBD1. Sequenced: blood, either unsorted or a sorted T cell fraction (not recorded which). CDR3 sequence reads: CASSLRQGLGYSNQPQHF. CDR3 in DNA: TGTGCCAGCAGTTTAAGACAGGGGTTAGGGTATAGCAATCAGCCCCAGCATTTT.